A single T cell receptor (beta chain) is shown here with its context. Its antigen is still unknown. The entry originates in a study of Graves' ophthalmopathy and Graves' hyperthyroidism. Findings of the study overall: Blood was where most expanded thyroid clonotypes above 0.001 frequency also turned up.

Amplified material comprised TCR beta CDR3 regions derived from RNA transcripts. The library came from an HTBI-primed first-round RT-PCR and a second-round multiplex PCR. TCRdb reprocessed the multiplex PCR reads via MiXCR and lists one record per CDR3 protein. The sample contains 600,000 to 950,000 distinct CDR3 sequences, 40% of which appear only once. This CDR3 is built from 16 residues. The V end was cut by 0 bases, the J end by 0 bases, with 11 bases between. Germline V gene sequence: CDR1 SEHNR, CDR2 FQNEAQ (reference sequence). This TCR was sampled from an adult man with Graves' ophthalmopathy. Sequences were obtained from peripheral blood. The V and J genes are TRBV7-9 and TRBJ1-1; D might be TRBD1 (6 bases). CDR3 nucleotides: TGTGCCAGCAGCTTAGCTGGCGGACAGATGAACACTGAAGCTTTCTTT. It codes for CASSLAGGQMNTEAFF.